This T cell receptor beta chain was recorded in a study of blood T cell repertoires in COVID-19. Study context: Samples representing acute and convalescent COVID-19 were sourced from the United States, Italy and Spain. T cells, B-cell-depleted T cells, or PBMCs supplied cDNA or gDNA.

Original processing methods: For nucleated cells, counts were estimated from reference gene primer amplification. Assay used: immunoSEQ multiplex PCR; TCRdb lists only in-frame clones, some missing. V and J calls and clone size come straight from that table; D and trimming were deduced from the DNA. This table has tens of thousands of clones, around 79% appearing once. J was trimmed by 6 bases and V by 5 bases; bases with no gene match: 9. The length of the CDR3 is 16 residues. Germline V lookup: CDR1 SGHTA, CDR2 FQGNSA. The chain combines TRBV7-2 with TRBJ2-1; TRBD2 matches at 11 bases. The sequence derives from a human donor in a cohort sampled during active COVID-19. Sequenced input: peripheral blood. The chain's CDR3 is CASSPLAGGYSNEQFF. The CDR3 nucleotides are TGTGCCAGCAGCCCCTTAGCGGGGGGGTATTCCAATGAGCAGTTCTTC.